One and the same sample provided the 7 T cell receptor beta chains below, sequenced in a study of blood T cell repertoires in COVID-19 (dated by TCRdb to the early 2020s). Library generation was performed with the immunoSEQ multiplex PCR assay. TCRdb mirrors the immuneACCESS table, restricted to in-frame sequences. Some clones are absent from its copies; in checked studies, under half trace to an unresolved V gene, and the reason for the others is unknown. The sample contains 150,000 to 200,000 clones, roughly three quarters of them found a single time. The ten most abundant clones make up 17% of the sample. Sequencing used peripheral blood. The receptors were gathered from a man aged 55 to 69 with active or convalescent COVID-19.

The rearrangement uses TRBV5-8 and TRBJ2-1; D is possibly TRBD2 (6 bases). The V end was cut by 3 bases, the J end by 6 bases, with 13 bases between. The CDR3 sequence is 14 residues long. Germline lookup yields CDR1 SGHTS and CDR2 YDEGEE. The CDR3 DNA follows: TGTGCCAGCAGCTGGGTGGGTAGCGGCAATGAGCAGTTCTTC. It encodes CASSWVGSGNEQFF.

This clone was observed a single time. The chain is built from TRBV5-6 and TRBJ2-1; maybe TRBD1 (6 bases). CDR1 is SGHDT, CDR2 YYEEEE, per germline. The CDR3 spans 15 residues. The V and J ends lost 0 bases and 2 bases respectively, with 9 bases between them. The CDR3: CASSLGRGPYNEQFF. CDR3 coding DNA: TGTGCCAGCAGCTTGGGCAGGGGCCCCTACAATGAGCAGTTCTTC.

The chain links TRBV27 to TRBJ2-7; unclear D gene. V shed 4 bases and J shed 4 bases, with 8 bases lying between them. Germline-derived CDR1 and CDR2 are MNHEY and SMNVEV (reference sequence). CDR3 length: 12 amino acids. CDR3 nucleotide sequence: TGTGCCAGCAGTTCGGGTGCTTACGAGCAGTACTTC. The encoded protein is CASSSGAYEQYF.

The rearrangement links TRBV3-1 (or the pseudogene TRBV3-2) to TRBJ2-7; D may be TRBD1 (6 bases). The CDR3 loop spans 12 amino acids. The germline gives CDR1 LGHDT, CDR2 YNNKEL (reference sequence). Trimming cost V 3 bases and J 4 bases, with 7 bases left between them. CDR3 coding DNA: TGTGCCAGCAGCCACGGACAGTACGAGCAGTACTTC. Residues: CASSHGQYEQYF.

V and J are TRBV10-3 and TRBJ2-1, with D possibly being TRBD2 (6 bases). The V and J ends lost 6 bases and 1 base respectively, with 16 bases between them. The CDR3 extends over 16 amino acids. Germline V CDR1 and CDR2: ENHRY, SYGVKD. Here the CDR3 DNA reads TGTGCCATCAGCGGGCTCGGAGGGCAATCCTACAATGAGCAGTTCTTC. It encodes CAISGLGGQSYNEQFF.

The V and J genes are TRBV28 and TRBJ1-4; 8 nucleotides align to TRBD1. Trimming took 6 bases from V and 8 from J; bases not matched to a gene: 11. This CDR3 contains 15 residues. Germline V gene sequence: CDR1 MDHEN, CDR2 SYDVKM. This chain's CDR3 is CASSFRTGKEEKLFF. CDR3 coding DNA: TGTGCCAGCAGCTTCCGGACAGGGAAGGAAGAAAAACTGTTTTTT.

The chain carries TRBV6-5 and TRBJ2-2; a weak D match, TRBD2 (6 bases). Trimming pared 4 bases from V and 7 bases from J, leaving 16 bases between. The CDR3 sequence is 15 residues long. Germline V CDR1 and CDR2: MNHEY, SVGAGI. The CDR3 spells CASSSDYNLVGELFF. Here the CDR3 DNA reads TGTGCCAGCAGTTCGGACTATAATCTGGTCGGGGAGCTGTTTTTT.